This record concerns one T cell receptor beta chain sequence. The antigen is not known. The V end was cut by 1 base, the J end by 1 base, with 7 bases between. The V gene's germline CDR1 is MNHNS and CDR2 SASEGT. The CDR3 sequence is 14 residues long. This sample is drawn from a study of long-term antiretroviral therapy in people with HIV. About the research overall: Samples collected earliest predate the 2015 immediate-ART recommendation by about a decade.

immunoSEQ v3.0 was run at survey level. Data came from immunoSEQ multiplex PCR; TCRdb stores just in-frame clones and leaves some out. The sample lists 9,500 to 11,000 clones, 65% to 85% occurring once. Study-wide results and caveats: Pre-ART clonal expansions dominated every time point's repertoire. From about 2003 to 2017, blood was obtained, possibly while participants received older ART regimens.

The sample here was unsorted PBMCs, taken 1.8 years after starting antiretroviral therapy. This clonotype was obtained from a man between 35 and 55 years old with HIV. The rearrangement uses TRBV6-1 and TRBJ1-1; D is uncertain. CDR3 amino acids: CASSEVTRNTEAFF. The CDR3, as DNA: TGTGCCAGCAGTGAAGTGACGAGGAACACTGAAGCTTTCTTT.